A single sample is the source of the 23 T cell receptor beta chains below, sequenced in a study of chemoradiotherapy in HPV16-positive cancers. Data came from immunoSEQ multiplex PCR; TCRdb stores just in-frame clones and leaves some out. Of 9,500 to 15,000 clones listed, about three quarters were seen once; the top ten hold about 2.3%. The biological material was taken from a patient who underwent chemoradiotherapy. These receptors were obtained from a human donor with HPV-associated anogenital cancer.

This sequence joins TRBV10-3 and TRBJ1-5; D not certain. Per the germline V gene, CDR1 is ENHRY and CDR2 is SYGVKD. This CDR3 spans 15 amino acids. Trimming left V 2 bases short and J 5 bases short, with 13 bases between. The CDR3 region is CAISETVGTDQPQHF. The CDR3 DNA reads TGTGCCATCAGTGAGACTGTTGGCACCGATCAGCCCCAGCATTTT.

The chain employs TRBV19 and TRBJ1-3; TRBD1 matches 7 bases. This CDR3 has 15 amino acids. Germline CDR1 and CDR2: LNHDA and SQIVND (reference sequence). V trimming: 5 bases; J trimming: 2 bases; junction bases outside the gene matches: 6. The CDR3 sequence: CASSPDRMAGNTIYF. The DNA of the CDR3 is TGTGCCAGTAGTCCGGACAGGATGGCTGGAAACACCATATATTTT.

The chain carries TRBV18 and TRBJ1-2; the D is unclear. This CDR3 has 13 residues. Germline-derived CDR1 and CDR2 are KGHSH and LQKENI. Trimming removed 2 bases at V and 8 bases at J, with 12 bases between. The CDR3 sequence: CASSPSVSYGYTF. CDR3 DNA: TGTGCCAGCTCACCATCGGTGTCATACGGCTACACCTTC.

The gene calls are TRBV5-4 and TRBJ1-1; no clear D. Germline V gives CDR1 SGHNT, CDR2 YYREEE (reference sequence). The CDR3 is 14 residues long. Deletions cut 1 base from V and 2 bases from J, with 9 bases between. CDR3: CASSLKAQNTEAFF. The CDR3 nucleotides are TGTGCCAGCAGCTTGAAAGCTCAAAACACTGAAGCTTTCTTT. Variable domain in full (rest from reference TRBV5-4 and TRBJ1-1): ETGVTQSPTHLIKTRGQQVTLRCSSQSGHNTVSWYQQALGQGPQFIFQYYREEENGRGNFPPRFSGLQFPNYSSELNVNALELDDSALYLCASSLKAQNTEAFFGQGTRLTVV.

The chain links TRBV19 to TRBJ1-1; no reliable D call. Germline V gives CDR1 LNHDA, CDR2 SQIVND (reference sequence). There are 16 residues in the CDR3. The ends were cut back, 0 bases at V and 1 base at J, with 12 bases in the middle. CDR3 sequence: CASSIDGARQNTEAFF. The CDR3 DNA reads TGTGCCAGTAGTATAGATGGTGCCAGACAGAACACTGAAGCTTTCTTT.

This clone has more than one count but fewer than ten. The rearrangement uses TRBV19 and TRBJ1-6, with D perhaps matching TRBD1 (6 bases). In germline, CDR1 is LNHDA, CDR2 SQIVND (reference sequence). CDR3 length: 16 amino acids. V lost 5 bases and J lost 10, with 21 bases in between. The CDR3 reads CASSATTGFANSPLHF. CDR3 DNA sequence: TGTGCCAGTAGTGCAACCACAGGGTTCGCTAACTCACCCCTCCACTTT.

This rearrangement joins TRBV4-3 to TRBJ1-1, with 10 bases lining up with TRBD1. The germline CDR1 and CDR2 sequences are LGHNA and YSLEER. CDR3 length: 16 residues. With V trimmed by 1 base and J by 9 bases, 11 bases remained unmatched. The CDR3 coding sequence is TGCGCCAGCAGCCAAGTTCTAGGGACAGGGGCAACACAAGCTTTCTTT. Amino acid sequence: CASSQVLGTGATQAFF.

This chain joins TRBV27 and TRBJ1-5; 10 nucleotides line up with TRBD1. Germline V gene sequence: CDR1 MNHEY, CDR2 SMNVEV (reference sequence). The CDR3 length is 14 residues. V gave up 5 bases and J gave up 2 bases; unmatched junction bases: 0. Written as DNA, the CDR3 is TGTGCCAGCAGTGGGACAGGGGGCAATCAGCCCCAGCATTTT. Encoded protein: CASSGTGGNQPQHF.

The chain carries TRBV28 and TRBJ1-1, with 7 bases aligning to TRBD1. The germline CDR1 and CDR2 sequences are MDHEN and SYDVKM. J lost 0 bases, V lost 4 bases, and 5 bases had no gene match. The CDR3 is made up of 15 amino acids. In nucleotides, the CDR3 is TGTGCCAGCAGTTCCGTGACAGGGATGAACACTGAAGCTTTCTTT. This encodes CASSSVTGMNTEAFF.

The rearrangement uses TRBV28 and TRBJ1-6, with no clear D. Germline V gene data show CDR1 as MDHEN and CDR2 as SYDVKM. V dropped 5 bases and J dropped 4 bases, with 3 bases sitting between them. The CDR3 covers 12 residues. DNA of the CDR3: TGTGCCAGCAGTCCATATAATTCACCCCTCCACTTT. It specifies CASSPYNSPLHF. Together with reference TRBV28 and TRBJ1-6, the CDR3 gives the full variable domain: DVKVTQSSRYLVKRTGEKVFLECVQDMDHENMFWYRQDPGLGLRLIYFSYDVKMKEKGDIPEGYSVSREKKERFSLILESASTNQTSMYLCASSPYNSPLHFGNGTRLTVT.

As regards this clone: At one end, the junction sequence differs from germline, possibly due to a read error. J is TRBJ1-2 and V is TRBV25-1, with D perhaps TRBD1 (6 bases). The germline V gene has CDR1 MGHDK and CDR2 SYGVNS. CDR3 length equals 12 residues. DNA of the CDR3: TGTGCCAGCAGTGAAGATCGGGGGCCCTTTTCCTTC. This encodes CASSEDRGPFSF.

The CDR3 DNA follows: TGTGCCAGCAGCTGGACAGGGCGGGGGGTCTACGAGCAGTACTTC. Amino acid sequence: CASSWTGRGVYEQYF. The chain joins TRBV5-4 to TRBJ2-7; tentatively, D is TRBD1 or TRBD2 (8 bases each). The CDR3 loop spans 15 amino acids. Germline CDR1 reads SGHNT; CDR2 reads YYREEE (reference sequence). The germline V and J ends were trimmed by 3 bases and 3 bases, with 16 bases remaining between them.

The V and J genes are TRBV5-4 and TRBJ2-2; D is unclear. CDR3 length equals 13 residues. CDR1 is SGHNT and CDR2 is YYREEE in the germline V gene (reference sequence). Trimming pared 2 bases from V and 7 bases from J, leaving 9 bases between. The chain's CDR3 is CASSFSRNGELFF. The CDR3 nucleotides read TGTGCCAGCAGCTTTTCCCGGAACGGGGAGCTGTTTTTT. The entire variable domain, with the rest obtained from reference TRBV5-4 and TRBJ2-2, is as follows: ETGVTQSPTHLIKTRGQQVTLRCSSQSGHNTVSWYQQALGQGPQFIFQYYREEENGRGNFPPRFSGLQFPNYSSELNVNALELDDSALYLCASSFSRNGELFFGEGSRLTVL.

The chain uses TRBV13 and TRBJ2-3, with 7 positions matching TRBD2. V gave up 4 bases and J gave up 1 base; unmatched junction bases: 5. CDR1 and CDR2 (germline): PRHDT, FYEKMQ (reference sequence). CDR3 length: 15 amino acids. The CDR3 coding sequence is TGTGCCAGCAGCTCCCCCAGCGGGGGCACAGATACGCAGTATTTT. Translated, it gives CASSSPSGGTDTQYF.

This clone is a singleton in its sample. V usage is TRBV19 and J usage is TRBJ2-1, with D maybe TRBD1 (6 bases). The CDR3 runs to 18 residues. The V gene's germline CDR1 is LNHDA and CDR2 SQIVND (reference sequence). The V end lost 3 bases, the J end lost 7 bases, and 25 bases lay between the germline ends. The CDR3 spells CASSIRDLGIGGWNEQFF. DNA of the CDR3: TGTGCCAGTAGTATCAGGGATCTAGGTATTGGGGGCTGGAATGAGCAGTTCTTC.

The chain carries TRBV25-1 and TRBJ2-5; 11 nucleotides line up with TRBD2. This CDR3 is 17 amino acids long. Germline loops: CDR1 MGHDK, CDR2 SYGVNS. The ends lost 4 bases at V and 2 bases at J; junction bases unmatched: 9. The DNA for the CDR3 is TGTGCCAGCAGTGTACCTAGCGGGGGGACTCCTCAAGAGACCCAGTACTTC. Residues: CASSVPSGGTPQETQYF.

The chain links TRBV19 to TRBJ2-3; the D gene is possibly TRBD1 (5 bases). Trimming removed 6 bases at V and 4 bases at J, with 17 bases between. Germline CDR1 reads LNHDA; CDR2 reads SQIVND (reference sequence). This CDR3 is built from 15 residues. CDR3 nucleotides: TGTGCCAGTAGGCAGACCCTACAAGGGGCAGATACGCAGTATTTT. This translates into CASRQTLQGADTQYF.

The J gene is TRBJ1-2, the V gene TRBV7-9; D call uncertain. Germline CDR1 SEHNR, CDR2 FQNEAQ (reference sequence). V lost 1 base and J 4 bases, leaving 16 bases between the germline ends. The CDR3 has 16 residues. CDR3 residues: CASSLDWLGVPYGYTF. The CDR3 DNA sequence: TGTGCCAGCAGCTTAGATTGGCTTGGAGTCCCCTATGGCTACACCTTC.

The chain links TRBV5-4 to TRBJ2-2, with unresolved D. From germline, CDR1 is SGHNT and CDR2 YYREEE (reference sequence). The CDR3 is 15 residues long. Trimming stripped 3 bases from V and 4 bases from J, with 13 bases between. CDR3 region: CASSSQAASTGELFF. In DNA, the CDR3 is TGTGCCAGCAGCTCCCAGGCAGCCTCCACCGGGGAGCTGTTTTTT.

The chain is built from TRBV19 and TRBJ2-1; 8 bases align to TRBD1. The germline CDR1 and CDR2 sequences are LNHDA and SQIVND (reference sequence). This CDR3 is 16 amino acids long. Trimming cost V 7 bases and J 3 bases; bases outside gene matches: 11. CDR3 nucleotide sequence: TGTGCCAGTAAGACCGGGACAGGCTCCGGCTACAATGAGCAGTTCTTC. Its protein product is CASKTGTGSGYNEQFF.

The chain couples TRBV5-1 to TRBJ2-4; TRBD2 is a possible D gene (6 bases). The CDR3 runs to 15 residues. Germline V gene lookup returns CDR1 SGHRS and CDR2 YFSETQ. Trimming removed 2 bases from V and 0 bases from J, with 9 bases in between. The CDR3 region is CASSFGGLAKNIQYF. CDR3 bases: TGCGCCAGCAGCTTCGGGGGACTAGCCAAAAACATTCAGTACTTC.

The chain uses TRBV7-8 and TRBJ1-5, with TRBD1 matching over 7 bases. Per the germline V gene, CDR1 is SGHVS and CDR2 is FQNEAQ. The CDR3 is 18 amino acids. V shed 1 base, J shed 0 bases, and the junction held 9 bases outside the gene matches. This CDR3 reads CASSLGSPGQYSNQPQHF. The CDR3 DNA reads as TGTGCCAGCAGCTTAGGGAGTCCGGGACAGTATAGCAATCAGCCCCAGCATTTT.

This clone showed up just a few times. The V gene is TRBV11-3, the J gene TRBJ2-1; TRBD1 matches 8 bases. Germline-derived CDR1 and CDR2 are SGHNT and YENEEA. Trimming at V came to 5 bases and at J to 4 bases, leaving 7 bases not matched to a gene. CDR3 length: 15 residues. The CDR3 here is CASSLGDRPYNEQFF. The CDR3 nucleotides read TGTGCCAGCAGCCTGGGGGACAGGCCTTACAATGAGCAGTTCTTC.